This T cell receptor beta chain was captured in a study of shared clonotypes between healthy human individuals. Turning to the study itself: Per donor, three plates held CD4 naive cells, three held CD4 memory, two held CD8 naive and one held CD8 memory.

As concerns this clone: Its antigen is as yet unknown.

Overall study results and limits: Generally, naive subsets came out with larger estimated richness than memory subsets. Four donors had around 5% of their naive CD4 clonotypes in common.

For every subset, genomic DNA was evenly distributed across several immunoSEQ plates. Clones were read by immunoSEQ multiplex PCR, and TCRdb kept only the in-frame ones, dropping some. The data show 950,000 to 1,200,000 clones, about 80% seen once. The origin of this receptor is a man in his late teens or twenties in good health. Some clones in this sample may be carry-over from other donors' samples. Sample: memory CD4+ T cells from PBMCs. Subset of the sample: CD45RA-negative fraction.

DNA of the CDR3: TGTGCCAGCAGGGTCGGCGGGGTCAACACCGGGGAGCTGTTTTTT. Its translation is CASRVGGVNTGELFF. The chain is built from TRBV2 and TRBJ2-2; the D gene is possibly TRBD2 (6 bases). CDR3 length equals 15 residues. The germline V and J ends were trimmed by 6 bases and 2 bases, with 13 bases remaining between them. Germline V CDR1 and CDR2: SNHLY, FYNNEI. Using reference TRBV2 and TRBJ2-2 for the parts outside the CDR3, the full variable domain is EPEVTQTPSHQVTQMGQEVILRCVPISNHLYFYWYRQILGQKVEFLVSFYNNEISEKSEIFDDQFSVERPDGSNFTLKIRSTKLEDSAMYFCASRVGGVNTGELFFGEGSRLTVL.